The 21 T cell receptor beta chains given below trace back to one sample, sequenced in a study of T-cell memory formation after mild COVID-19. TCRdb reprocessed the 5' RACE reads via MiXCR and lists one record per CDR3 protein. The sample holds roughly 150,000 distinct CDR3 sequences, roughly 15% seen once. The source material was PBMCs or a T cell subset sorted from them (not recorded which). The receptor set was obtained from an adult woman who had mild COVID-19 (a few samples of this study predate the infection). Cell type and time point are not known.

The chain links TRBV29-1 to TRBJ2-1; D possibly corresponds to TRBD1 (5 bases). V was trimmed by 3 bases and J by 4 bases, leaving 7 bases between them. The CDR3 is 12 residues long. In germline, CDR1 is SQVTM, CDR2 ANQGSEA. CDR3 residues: CSVDSGYNEQFF. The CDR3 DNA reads TGCAGCGTTGATTCAGGGTACAATGAGCAGTTCTTC.

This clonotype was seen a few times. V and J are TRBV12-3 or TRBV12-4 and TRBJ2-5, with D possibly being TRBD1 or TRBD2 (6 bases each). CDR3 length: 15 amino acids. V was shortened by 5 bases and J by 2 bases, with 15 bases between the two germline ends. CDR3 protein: CASSPQRGEQETQYF. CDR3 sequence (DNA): TGTGCCAGCAGTCCCCAAAGGGGGGAACAAGAGACCCAGTACTTC.

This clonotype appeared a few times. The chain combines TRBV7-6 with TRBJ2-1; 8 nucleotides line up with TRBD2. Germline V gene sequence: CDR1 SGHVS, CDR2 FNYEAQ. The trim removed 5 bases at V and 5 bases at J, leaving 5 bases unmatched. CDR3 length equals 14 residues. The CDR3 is CASSEGLADNEQFF. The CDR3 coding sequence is TGTGCCAGCAGCGAAGGACTAGCAGACAATGAGCAGTTCTTC.

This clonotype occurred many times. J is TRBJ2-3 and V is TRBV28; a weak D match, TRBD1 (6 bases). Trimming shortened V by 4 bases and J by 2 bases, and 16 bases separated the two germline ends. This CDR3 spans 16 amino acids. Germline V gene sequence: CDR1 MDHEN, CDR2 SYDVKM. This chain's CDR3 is CASSSSSQGITDTQYF. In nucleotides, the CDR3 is TGTGCCAGCAGTTCTTCCTCACAGGGTATCACAGATACGCAGTATTTT.

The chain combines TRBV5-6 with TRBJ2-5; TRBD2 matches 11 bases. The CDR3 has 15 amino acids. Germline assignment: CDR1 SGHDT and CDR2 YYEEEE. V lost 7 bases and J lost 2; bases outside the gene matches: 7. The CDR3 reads CASLVAGGPQETQYF. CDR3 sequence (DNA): TGTGCCAGCCTTGTAGCGGGGGGGCCTCAAGAGACCCAGTACTTC.

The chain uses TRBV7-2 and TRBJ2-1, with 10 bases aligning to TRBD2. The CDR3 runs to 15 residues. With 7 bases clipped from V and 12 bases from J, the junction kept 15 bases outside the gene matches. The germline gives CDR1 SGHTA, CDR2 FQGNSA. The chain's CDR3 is CASTASGLAGAWQFF. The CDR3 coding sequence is TGTGCCAGCACCGCCTCCGGTCTAGCGGGGGCCTGGCAGTTCTTC.

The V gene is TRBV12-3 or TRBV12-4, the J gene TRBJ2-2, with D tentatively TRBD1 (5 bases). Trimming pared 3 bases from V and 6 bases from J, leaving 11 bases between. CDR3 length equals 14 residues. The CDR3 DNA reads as TGTGCCAGCAGTTTGGCCAGGGCCCCCGGGGAGCTGTTTTTT. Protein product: CASSLARAPGELFF.

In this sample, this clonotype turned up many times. For the CDR3, the DNA is TGTGCCAGCAGCTTACTCGACAATGAGCAGTTCTTC. Residues: CASSLLDNEQFF. The rearrangement links TRBV7-6 to TRBJ2-1; D uncertain. Trimming pared 2 bases from V and 5 bases from J, leaving 4 bases between. This CDR3 region has 12 residues. The germline V gene encodes CDR1 SGHVS and CDR2 FNYEAQ.

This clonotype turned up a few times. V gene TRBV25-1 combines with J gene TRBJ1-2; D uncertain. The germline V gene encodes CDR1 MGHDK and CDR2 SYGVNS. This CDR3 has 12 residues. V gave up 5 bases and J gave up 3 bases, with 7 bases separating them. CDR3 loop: CASSTGDYGYTF. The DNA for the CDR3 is TGTGCCAGCAGTACCGGTGACTATGGCTACACCTTC.

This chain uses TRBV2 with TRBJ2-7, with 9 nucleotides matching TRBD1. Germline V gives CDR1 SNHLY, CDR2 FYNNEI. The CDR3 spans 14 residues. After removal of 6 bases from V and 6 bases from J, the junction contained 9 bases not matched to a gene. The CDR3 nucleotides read TGTGCCAGCAGCGGGGGACAGGGCGGGGTCGAGCAGTACTTC. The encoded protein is CASSGGQGGVEQYF.

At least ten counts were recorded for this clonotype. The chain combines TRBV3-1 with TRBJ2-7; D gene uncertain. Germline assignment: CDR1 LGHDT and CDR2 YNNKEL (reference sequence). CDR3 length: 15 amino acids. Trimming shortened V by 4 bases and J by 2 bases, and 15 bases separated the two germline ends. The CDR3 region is CASSPSFSPTYEQYF. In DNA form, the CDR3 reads TGTGCCAGCAGCCCGAGTTTCTCGCCTACCTACGAGCAGTACTTC.

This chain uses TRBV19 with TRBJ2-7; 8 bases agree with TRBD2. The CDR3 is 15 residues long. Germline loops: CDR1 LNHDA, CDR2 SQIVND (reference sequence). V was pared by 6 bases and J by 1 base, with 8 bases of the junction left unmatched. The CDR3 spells CASSDLSGGSYEQYF. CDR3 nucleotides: TGTGCCAGTAGCGATCTGAGCGGGGGATCCTACGAGCAGTACTTC.

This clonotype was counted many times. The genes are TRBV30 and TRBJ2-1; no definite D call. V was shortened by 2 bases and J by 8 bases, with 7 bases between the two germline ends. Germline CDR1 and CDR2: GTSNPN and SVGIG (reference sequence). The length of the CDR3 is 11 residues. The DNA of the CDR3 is TGTGCCTGGAGTTGGGTTTATGAGCAGTTCTTC. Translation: CAWSWVYEQFF.

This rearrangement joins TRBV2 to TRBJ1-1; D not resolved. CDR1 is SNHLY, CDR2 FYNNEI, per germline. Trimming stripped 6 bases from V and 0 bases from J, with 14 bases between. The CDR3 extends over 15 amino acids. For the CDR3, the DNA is TGTGCCAGCAGCGATATGGCAGGCATGAACACTGAAGCTTTCTTT. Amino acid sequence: CASSDMAGMNTEAFF.

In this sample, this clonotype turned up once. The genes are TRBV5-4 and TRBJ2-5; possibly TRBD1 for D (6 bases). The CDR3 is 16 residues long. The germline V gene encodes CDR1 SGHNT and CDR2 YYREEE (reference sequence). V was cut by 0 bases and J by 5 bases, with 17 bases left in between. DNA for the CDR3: TGTGCCAGCAGCTTGGCAACGGGCAGGGGTGGGGAGACCCAGTACTTC. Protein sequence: CASSLATGRGGETQYF.

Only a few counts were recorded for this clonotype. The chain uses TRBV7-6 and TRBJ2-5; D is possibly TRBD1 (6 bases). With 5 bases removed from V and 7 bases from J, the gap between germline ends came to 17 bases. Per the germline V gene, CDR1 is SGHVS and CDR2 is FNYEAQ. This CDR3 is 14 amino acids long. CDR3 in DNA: TGTGCCAGCAGCCCCGACAGGTCCAAGGGGACCCAGTACTTC. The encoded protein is CASSPDRSKGTQYF.

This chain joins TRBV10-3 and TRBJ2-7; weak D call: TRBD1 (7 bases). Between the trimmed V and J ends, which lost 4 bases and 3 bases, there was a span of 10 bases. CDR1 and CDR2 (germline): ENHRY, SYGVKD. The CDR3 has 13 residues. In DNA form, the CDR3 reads TGTGCCATCAGTGGACAGGGAGGCTACGAGCAGTACTTC. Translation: CAISGQGGYEQYF.

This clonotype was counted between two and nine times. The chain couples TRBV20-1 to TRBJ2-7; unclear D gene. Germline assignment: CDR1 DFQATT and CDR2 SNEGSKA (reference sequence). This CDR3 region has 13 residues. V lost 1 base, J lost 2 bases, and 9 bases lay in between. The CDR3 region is CSARGGKTYEQYF. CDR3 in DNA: TGCAGTGCTAGAGGGGGTAAAACCTACGAGCAGTACTTC.

This CDR3 reads CASSFPQGAAGELFF. The CDR3 nucleotides read TGCGCCAGCAGCTTCCCGCAGGGGGCCGCCGGGGAGCTGTTTTTT. The chain employs TRBV5-1 and TRBJ2-2; 8 nucleotides agree with TRBD1. V trimming: 2 bases; J trimming: 6 bases; junction bases outside the gene matches: 6. Germline CDR1 reads SGHRS; CDR2 reads YFSETQ. The CDR3 runs to 15 residues.

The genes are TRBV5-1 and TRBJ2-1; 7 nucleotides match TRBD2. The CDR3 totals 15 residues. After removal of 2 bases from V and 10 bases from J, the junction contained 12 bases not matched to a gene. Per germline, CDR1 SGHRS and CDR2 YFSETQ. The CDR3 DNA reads TGCGCCAGCAGCTTTAGTAGCGGGCCATCCAGAGAGCAGTTCTTC. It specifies CASSFSSGPSREQFF.

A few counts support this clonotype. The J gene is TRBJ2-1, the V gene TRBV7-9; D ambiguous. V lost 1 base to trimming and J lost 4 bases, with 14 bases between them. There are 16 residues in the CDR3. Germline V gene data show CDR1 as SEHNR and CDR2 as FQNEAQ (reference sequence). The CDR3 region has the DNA TGTGCCAGCAGCTTAGGGGCACGGGTTGGTTACAATGAGCAGTTCTTC. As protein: CASSLGARVGYNEQFF.